Listed here is a single TCR beta chain. Its binding antigen is unknown. Base qualities are missing; no much larger clone stands one base away. These data originate in a study of cytomegalovirus exposure and HLA in healthy donors (dated by TCRdb to about 2017). Study-level background: An earlier analysis of several hundred of the donors reported approximately 290 Gb of sequence data and some 120 million unique TCR beta sequences from 150 million to 200 million T cells. Roughly 300 gigabases of sequencing data and approximately 80 million unique TCR sequences were included in an early release covering about 700 HLA-typed donors. The genetic ancestry cluster associated with self-reported Caucasian donors included 80% to 90% of the roughly 390 genotyped donors. The study was designed to test whether signatures of past pathogen exposure could be identified by cataloging public T cell receptors. The study used immunosequencing to profile the T cell repertoires of several hundred subjects and linked those repertoires to cytomegalovirus serostatus. Along with the approximately 700-subject first cohort, a separate validation cohort of over 90 different subjects was used. To predict cytomegalovirus infection status, the study brought together high-throughput TCR immunosequencing, statistical association of individual TCRs with disease status, and machine learning. A later analysis re-examined previously published TCR beta repertoires from more than 600 donors and added high-resolution HLA genotyping to investigate patterns of TCR occurrence. Rather than drawing on any new phenotypic data, the later analysis identified candidate immune exposures from TCR beta sequences and the way those sequences occurred across donors. In an earlier analysis of a few hundred of the donors, high-throughput TCR beta sequencing was used to judge whether each TCR beta V gene segment behaved as functional or pseudogenic. Donor age, sex, ethnicity and CMV serostatus were collected together with the repertoire data. Genome-wide SNP genotypes for about 65% of the 666 donors were used in a later genetic analysis, which treated that subset as a discovery cohort. Every repertoire in the discovery cohort had been generated on one and the same sequencing platform. Both class I and class II loci were covered by HLA typing, at four-digit resolution. Typing coverage varied by locus: roughly 629-640 donors for A, B, C, DRB1 and DQB1; about 520 for DQA1; 606 for DPA1; about 450 for DPB1. A few DR-DQ haplotypes were treated as single units for association and clustering because of strong linkage in the cohort. Among under 450 genotyped donors of the cohort, an average of about 240,000 unique TCR beta nucleotide sequences were sequenced per donor, roughly 20% of them non-productive. The investigation overall reported the following: CMV serostatus was the only immune exposure information available for the cohort. Because the 87-base-pair reads could not distinguish some IMGT-functional V segments, including TRBV6-2 and TRBV6-3, those segments were excluded. Because counts were too low, about 18 rarely observed V segments, including chromosome 9 orphons, were left out of the earlier analysis of several hundred of the donors. According to a later analysis, most CMV-associated TCR beta chains appeared to be HLA-restricted, and the HLA associations seemed to be driven largely by CMV exposure. A cluster of highly shared sequence variants was judged likely to represent a technical artifact of the sequencing pipeline. According to the authors, the approach could potentially be generalized to other disease states and immunological phenotypes. Only TCR beta chains were sequenced in this cohort, and the absence of alpha or paired-chain data limited detectable features. The presence/absence analyses assumed that sequencing depth was roughly uniform across donors, and that assumption may not be true. A later analysis found that HLA-associated TCR beta chains were more clonally expanded and had lower generation probabilities than equally common non-associated chains. A later analysis associated around 16,000 TCR beta sequences with specific HLA alleles at a false discovery rate of 0.05. Because HLA typing was missing for some donors at each locus, association tests included only the typed subset. When HLA alleles, especially DR and DQ, strongly co-occurred, TCR associations were difficult to assign to individual alleles. Correlated functional status among segregating V segments might be attributable to linkage disequilibrium, but an unknown experimental factor could not be ruled out. According to a later genetic analysis, donors in an Asian-associated ancestry cluster had fewer N-insertions in productive TCRs than the approximately 690-donor mean. A further reported finding was that TCR beta sequences accurately predicted the HLA-A and HLA-B alleles for most subjects in the first cohort. The classifier was reported to diagnose cytomegalovirus status with high specificity and sensitivity in both the original and validation cohorts. Across donors, most TCR sequences were observed very rarely, whereas some public TCRs were present in many individuals. In a later genetic analysis, a missense DCLRE1C variant was associated with V-gene and J-gene trimming of TCR beta chains, and the association was replicated in an independent cohort. In vitro tests confirmed that a few of the cytomegalovirus-associated TCR beta chains recognize cytomegalovirus antigens. Several of the top co-occurrence clusters appeared to be linked to parvovirus B19, influenza, CMV and Epstein-Barr virus, according to a later analysis. In the study, about 150 TCR beta chains were listed as associated with cytomegalovirus. In an earlier analysis of about 600 of the donors, most TCR beta V segments appeared in productive rearrangements about 90% or about 30% of the time, broadly matching IMGT annotations. According to a later analysis, TCR association rates differed among HLA loci, with DRB1 alleles showing the most associated TCRs and HLA-C alleles showing the fewest.

The library was produced with the immunoSEQ multiplex PCR assay. The multiplex PCR relied on a mix of 60 forward primers for TCR Vbeta segments and 13 reverse primers for TCR Jbeta segments. The CDR3 region of rearranged TCR beta genes was amplified from genomic DNA with a multiplex PCR assay. Amplified TCR beta libraries were sequenced as 87-base-pair reads on the Illumina HiSeq System. Processing in the source paper ran as follows. In a later analysis, roughly 80 million unique TCR beta chains were counted across the 500 to 850 repertoires, and roughly 10 million of these chains were shared by at least two donors. To remove PCR and sequencing errors, raw reads were error-corrected and collapsed into unique sequences using a nearest-neighbor algorithm that merged closely related sequences. V, D and J gene segments were assigned by aligning CDR3 sequences to IMGT reference sequences. For a sequence to be retained, at least a six-nucleotide match to both a V gene segment and a J gene segment was required. A rearrangement was called productive if the CDR3 had no stop codons and remained in frame with V and J, and every other rearrangement was called non-productive. CDR3 was defined by IMGT convention, running from the second conserved V-encoded cysteine to the conserved J-encoded phenylalanine. Sequences without an unambiguous match to a single V gene segment were excluded from the earlier analysis of approximately 600 of the donors. In an earlier analysis of roughly 500 of the donors, V segments were called functional above 56.7% productive rearrangements and were called segregating when the between-donor standard deviation exceeded 5%. A statistical classification framework was built for diagnosing cytomegalovirus status from the catalog of TCR beta chain sequences. A later analysis assigned V and J genes by comparing TCR nucleotide sequences with IMGT/GENE-DB human TR gene sequences. The TCRdist pipeline was used in a later analysis to assign CDR3 sequences and most-parsimonious VDJ recombination scenarios. In a later analysis, each TCR beta chain was defined by its CDR3 amino acid sequence together with its V-gene family, and reads lacking a unique V-gene family were excluded. A later analysis removed 592 highly shared, low-generation-probability nucleotide sequences to deal with suspected cross-contamination and a sequencing artifact. For each public chain, a later analysis derived a clonal expansion index from normalized ranks of inferred template counts within each repertoire. In a later analysis, generation probabilities were computed using a VDJ recombination model fitted to out-of-frame rearrangements, and the results were checked against IGoR. Hypergeometric tests were used in a later analysis to score TCR-TCR, TCR-HLA and TCR-CMV co-occurrence, with a repertoire-size bias correction applied to the TCR pairs. To estimate false discovery rates, a later analysis permuted the HLA or CMV assignments 20 times. In a later analysis, co-occurring TCRs were grouped with DBSCAN, and TCRdist sequence similarity was added when clustering was performed within HLA-allele-positive subsets. Repertoires with fewer than 30,000 or more than 120,000 public chains, plus five repertoires with anomalous nucleotide sharing, were excluded from co-occurrence clustering. TCRdb retrieved this table from immuneACCESS and kept in-frame rearrangements only. Not all clones are present; in checked studies, unresolved V genes account for under half, and no reason is known for the remainder. Clonal size and the V and J genes are those of that table, whereas D and trimming came from the DNA. For this sample the table gives 100,000 to 150,000 clones, of which around 80% were detected only once. Approximately 5% of the sample lies in the top ten.

V is pruned by 3 bases and J by 5 bases, leaving 1 base of the junction without a gene match. Sequences ENHRY (CDR1) and SYGVKD (CDR2) are obtained from the germline V gene. Its CDR3 holds 13 amino acids, cysteine through phenylalanine. Just the 39-base CDR3 DNA is kept, in frame starting at base 1. In total, just over 650 healthy bone marrow donors made up the cohort. All cohort members were sampled while nominally healthy, although unrecorded immune exposures were likely present. The donor was CMV seronegative and belonged to the group of 352 seronegative cohort members. A peripheral blood sample was collected from each donor, and TCR beta sequencing was performed on peripheral blood mononuclear cells. The Qiagen DNeasy Blood Extraction Kit was used to extract genomic DNA from the blood cell samples.

The receptor comes from a man aged 30 to 45 in good health and CMV-seronegative. The chain joins TRBV10-3 to TRBJ1-5, with 7 bases aligning to TRBD1. The sample comprised PBMCs. The CDR3 here reads CAISDTGDQPQHF. The DNA is TGTGCCATCAGTGATACAGGGGATCAGCCCCAGCATTTT.